Listed below are T cell receptor beta chains from one sample, sequenced in a study of blood T cell repertoires in COVID-19. Clones were sequenced by immunoSEQ multiplex PCR, and TCRdb holds only the in-frame ones, with some missing. The data show just under 250,000 clones, with 75% to 90% seen just once and roughly 3% held by the top ten. Sequenced input: peripheral blood. The receptors here all came from a woman between 25 and 40 years old who had recovered from COVID-19. Each CDR3 is given with its conserved first and last residue. The order of the fields is J gene, V gene, D gene, clone size, CDR3 protein, CDR3 DNA. A D gene is named only where the DNA matches it firmly. Only part of the rows carry a size: once, few, many, or a class if the clone is expanded.

TRBJ1-6	TRBV9	NA	NA	CASSASLYRERDSPLHF	TGTGCCAGCAGCGCCTCTCTTTACAGGGAAAGGGATTCACCCCTCCACTTT
TRBJ1-1	TRBV5-1	NA	once	CASSFSTGNTEAFF	TGCGCCAGCAGCTTTTCCACAGGGAACACTGAAGCTTTCTTT
TRBJ2-5	TRBV7-9	TRBD1	NA	CASSSRTGPGETQYF	TGTGCCAGCAGCTCGCGGACAGGGCCAGGCGAGACCCAGTACTTC
TRBJ1-6	TRBV27	NA	NA	CASSLSDNSPLHF	TGTGCCAGCAGTTTAAGCGACAATTCACCCCTCCACTTT
TRBJ1-1	TRBV6-5	TRBD1	NA	CASRDRENTEAFF	TGTGCCAGCAGAGACAGGGAGAACACTGAAGCTTTCTTT
TRBJ1-6	TRBV5-4	TRBD1	few	CASSLTGDYNSPLHF	TGTGCCAGCAGCCTGACAGGGGATTACAATTCACCCCTCCACTTT
TRBJ1-4	TRBV2	NA	few	CASNWGATNEKLFF	TGTGCCAGCAATTGGGGGGCAACTAATGAAAAACTGTTTTTT
TRBJ1-2	TRBV19	TRBD1	NA	CASQGTGSGYTF	TGTGCCAGTCAGGGGACAGGTAGTGGCTACACCTTC
TRBJ1-1	TRBV28	TRBD1	once	CASSLWDRGKGAFF	TGTGCCAGCAGTTTATGGGACAGGGGGAAAGGAGCTTTCTTT
TRBJ2-5	TRBV7-2	TRBD1	NA	CASSIGQGGPQETQYF	TGTGCCAGCAGCATCGGACAGGGGGGTCCCCAAGAGACCCAGTACTTC
TRBJ2-7	TRBV10-2	TRBD2	NA	CASKRAGGTYEQYF	TGCGCCAGCAAGCGGGCGGGGGGGACCTACGAGCAGTACTTC
TRBJ1-3	TRBV2	NA	NA	CASSEGVGQHAF	TGTGCCAGCAGTGAAGGGGTTGGACAGCATGCTTTT
TRBJ2-3	TRBV2	NA	NA	CASSEAIRDLDTQYF	TGTGCCAGCAGTGAAGCGATTCGGGATTTAGATACGCAGTATTTT
TRBJ1-1	TRBV7-9	NA	NA	CASSWKRLEAFF	TGTGCCAGCAGCTGGAAGAGACTTGAAGCTTTCTTT
TRBJ1-3	TRBV4-1	NA	NA	CASSQDSLAGNTIYF	TGCGCCAGCAGCCAGGACAGCCTGGCTGGAAACACCATATATTTT
TRBJ2-2	TRBV9	TRBD2	NA	CASSAPGTSGARGELFF	TGTGCCAGCAGCGCCCCCGGGACTAGCGGGGCCAGAGGGGAGCTGTTTTTT
TRBJ2-7	TRBV5-6	NA	NA	CASSFPGSRTYEQYF	TGTGCCAGCAGCTTCCCGGGATCCCGAACCTACGAGCAGTACTTC
TRBJ1-3	TRBV18	TRBD1	once	CASSPDRAVGNTIYF	TGTGCCAGCTCACCTGACAGGGCTGTAGGAAACACCATATATTTT
TRBJ2-2	TRBV9	TRBD2	once	CASSKAGLAITGELFF	TGTGCCAGCAGCAAAGCAGGACTAGCGATCACCGGGGAGCTGTTTTTT
TRBJ1-1	TRBV9	NA	NA	CASSASGIEAFF	TGTGCCAGCAGCGCTTCAGGAATTGAAGCTTTCTTT
TRBJ1-3	TRBV10-2	NA	NA	CASREGGSAGNTIYF	TGCGCCAGCAGAGAAGGGGGTTCTGCTGGAAACACCATATATTTT
TRBJ1-1	TRBV5-1	TRBD1	NA	CASSYGQGVLDTEAFF	TGCGCCAGCAGCTATGGACAGGGGGTACTCGACACTGAAGCTTTCTTT
TRBJ1-3	TRBV10-2	NA	NA	CASSELGVSGNTIYF	TGCGCCAGCAGTGAGTTAGGGGTCTCTGGAAACACCATATATTTT
TRBJ2-7	TRBV5-1	NA	NA	CASSLGDSATYEQYF	TGCGCCAGCAGCTTGGGGGACTCGGCGACCTACGAGCAGTACTTC
TRBJ1-6	TRBV6-5	TRBD1	once	CASMYLRQGNSPLHF	TGTGCCAGCATGTATCTTAGACAGGGTAATTCACCCCTCCACTTT
TRBJ1-2	TRBV19	TRBD1	NA	CASSKRDRGNGGYTF	TGTGCCAGTAGTAAAAGGGACAGGGGAAACGGTGGCTACACCTTC
TRBJ2-1	TRBV5-1	NA	NA	CASSYGPTRGEQFF	TGCGCCAGCAGCTATGGCCCCACTAGAGGTGAGCAGTTCTTC
TRBJ1-3	TRBV11-2	NA	NA	CASSAREVTIGSGNTIYF	TGTGCCAGCAGCGCAAGGGAGGTTACCATTGGATCTGGAAACACCATATATTTT
TRBJ2-1	TRBV30	TRBD2	NA	CAWASGGSVNEQFF	TGTGCCTGGGCTAGCGGGGGTTCTGTGAATGAGCAGTTCTTC
TRBJ2-7	TRBV11-3	NA	NA	CASSLNRESEQYF	TGTGCCAGCAGCCTAAACAGGGAGAGCGAGCAGTACTTC
TRBJ2-1	TRBV4-1	NA	NA	CASSQPLTGFTYNEQFF	TGCGCCAGCAGCCAGCCCCTTACAGGGTTTACCTACAATGAGCAGTTCTTC
TRBJ2-2	TRBV15	NA	NA	CATSSDRTGELFF	TGTGCCACCAGCAGTGACAGGACCGGGGAGCTGTTTTTT
TRBJ2-5	TRBV13	NA	NA	CASSLRGPQETQYF	TGTGCCAGCAGCTTGCGGGGGCCCCAAGAGACCCAGTACTTC
TRBJ2-5	TRBV5-6	NA	NA	CASSHTPTGSGQETQYF	TGTGCCAGCAGCCACACACCAACAGGGTCGGGACAAGAGACCCAGTACTTC
TRBJ1-2	TRBV2	NA	NA	CASNGQANYGYTF	TGTGCCAGCAACGGACAAGCTAACTATGGCTACACCTTC
TRBJ2-3	TRBV14	NA	few	CASSPRLVLGADTQYF	TGTGCCAGCAGTCCCCGACTAGTTCTCGGGGCAGATACGCAGTATTTT
TRBJ2-7	TRBV9	NA	NA	CASSVVASPSYEQYF	TGTGCCAGCAGCGTAGTAGCTTCACCTTCCTACGAGCAGTACTTC
TRBJ1-1	TRBV2	NA	NA	CASSSNTEAFF	TGTGCCAGCAGTTCAAACACTGAAGCTTTCTTT
TRBJ2-7	TRBV7-2	TRBD2	NA	CASSLNSGGGLISYEQYF	TGTGCCAGCAGCTTAAATAGCGGGGGGGGGCTGATCTCCTACGAGCAGTACTTC
TRBJ1-6	TRBV3-1/TRBV3-2	NA	NA	CASSREGYSPLHF	TGTGCCAGCAGCAGAGAGGGATATTCACCCCTCCACTTT
TRBJ2-7	TRBV3-1/TRBV3-2	TRBD2	few	CASSETSGGFYEQYF	TGTGCCAGCAGCGAGACTAGCGGGGGGTTCTACGAGCAGTACTTC
TRBJ2-1	TRBV5-1	TRBD1	once	CASSSAGGDRGNNEQFF	TGCGCCAGCAGCTCAGCCGGCGGGGACAGGGGAAACAATGAGCAGTTCTTC
TRBJ2-2	TRBV5-5	NA	NA	CASSLGGTAVGELFF	TGTGCCAGCAGCTTGGGGGGCACGGCGGTCGGGGAGCTGTTTTTT
TRBJ2-7	TRBV19	NA	NA	CASSIVLTGTKPYEQYF	TGTGCCAGTAGTATAGTTCTAACAGGGACGAAACCCTACGAGCAGTACTTC
TRBJ2-5	TRBV5-5	NA	NA	CASSLDWVGDFQETQYF	TGTGCCAGCAGCTTGGACTGGGTCGGGGACTTCCAAGAGACCCAGTACTTC
TRBJ1-6	TRBV13	TRBD1	NA	CASSPVGTGDSPLHF	TGTGCCAGCAGCCCCGTGGGGACAGGGGATTCACCCCTCCACTTT
TRBJ2-3	TRBV6-6	NA	NA	CASRAGPDTQYF	TGTGCCAGCAGGGCAGGGCCGGATACGCAGTATTTT
TRBJ2-3	TRBV5-1	TRBD2	NA	CASSFPRLAGERKSTDTQYF	TGCGCCAGCAGCTTTCCCCGACTAGCGGGGGAGCGAAAAAGCACAGATACGCAGTATTTT
TRBJ1-5	TRBV10-3	NA	NA	CAISESGGDGQPQHF	TGTGCCATCAGTGAGTCAGGGGGGGATGGTCAGCCCCAGCATTTT
TRBJ1-2	TRBV19	NA	NA	CASSSRTYGYTF	TGTGCCAGTAGTTCAAGGACTTATGGCTACACCTTC
TRBJ2-1	TRBV13	TRBD2	NA	CASSSGTSGGNEQFF	TGTGCCAGCAGCTCAGGGACTAGCGGGGGAAATGAGCAGTTCTTC
TRBJ2-3	TRBV3-1/TRBV3-2	TRBD2	NA	CASSHFVAGESDTQYF	TGTGCCAGCAGCCATTTCGTCGCGGGGGAGTCAGATACGCAGTATTTT
TRBJ2-5	TRBV2	NA	NA	CASTTVVETQYF	TGTGCCAGCACTACAGTTGTTGAGACCCAGTACTTC
TRBJ2-7	TRBV6-5	TRBD1	NA	CASKRTGASYEQYF	TGTGCCAGTAAGAGGACAGGAGCCTCCTACGAGCAGTACTTC
TRBJ1-1	TRBV19	NA	NA	CASSMGGSTEAFF	TGTGCCAGTAGTATGGGGGGTAGCACTGAAGCTTTCTTT
TRBJ1-1	TRBV6-5	NA	NA	CASSYGPGGAFF	TGTGCCAGCAGTTACGGACCGGGGGGAGCTTTCTTT
TRBJ2-3	TRBV27	TRBD1	NA	CASSYRIMGQPSTDTQYF	TGTGCCAGCAGTTACCGGATAATGGGACAGCCTAGCACAGATACGCAGTATTTT